A single sample gave rise to the 10 T cell receptor beta chains below, sequenced in a study of shared clonotypes between healthy human individuals. Naivety among CD8 cells was defined by CD45RO negativity and positive CCR7 selection, thereby excluding terminally differentiated effector memory CD45RA+ cells. The assay was immunoSEQ multiplex PCR, and TCRdb's table has in-frame clones only and misses some. This table has around 1.9 million clones, about 94% appearing once. Input material: naive CD8+ T cells from PBMCs. The receptors stem from a man younger than 30 in good health. Some clones in this sample may be carry-over from other donors' samples.

This rearrangement joins TRBV10-3 to TRBJ2-4, with D unresolved. The germline gives CDR1 ENHRY, CDR2 SYGVKD. This CDR3 is 17 amino acids long. Trimming removed 0 bases at V and 0 bases at J, with 12 bases between. The CDR3 reads CAISESKTLIAKNIQYF. CDR3 coding DNA: TGTGCCATCAGTGAGTCAAAGACCTTGATAGCCAAAAACATTCAGTACTTC.

A remark on this clone: The sample has other DNA sequences that encode this CDR3 too. The chain has TRBV6-5 and TRBJ2-7; D may be TRBD1 (6 bases). Trimming pared 0 bases from V and 2 bases from J, leaving 14 bases between. The germline CDR1 and CDR2 sequences are MNHEY and SVGAGI. The CDR3 length is 16 residues. DNA for the CDR3: TGTGCCAGCAGTTACTCGACAGGACAGCGAACCTACGAGCAGTACTTC. Encoded protein: CASSYSTGQRTYEQYF.

The chain links TRBV9 to TRBJ2-2, with D possibly TRBD2 on 5 matching bases. The germline CDR1 and CDR2 sequences are SGDLS and YYNGEE. This CDR3 has 15 amino acids. Trimming removed 3 bases at V and 6 bases at J, with 15 bases between. Here the CDR3 DNA reads TGTGCCAGCAGCGCTAGCTCGGCGTCCTCCGGGGAGCTGTTTTTT. Its translation is CASSASSASSGELFF.

V and J are TRBV11-2 and TRBJ2-2; D tentatively reads TRBD1 or TRBD2 (5 bases each). The CDR3 spans 15 residues. Germline values: CDR1 SGHAT, CDR2 FQNNGV. The V end lost 5 bases, the J end lost 0 bases, and 10 bases lay between the germline ends. The CDR3, as DNA: TGTGCCAGCAGCCCCGGGACCCCGAACACCGGGGAGCTGTTTTTT. Its translation is CASSPGTPNTGELFF.

The chain is built from TRBV7-9 and TRBJ1-1, with D maybe TRBD1 (6 bases). The CDR3 covers 14 residues. With 6 bases removed from V and 3 bases from J, the gap between germline ends came to 14 bases. Germline CDR1 is SEHNR and CDR2 is FQNEAQ (reference sequence). CDR3 sequence reads: CASRQTGADTEAFF. CDR3 DNA: TGTGCCAGCAGACAAACGGGGGCTGACACTGAAGCTTTCTTT.

The gene calls are TRBV6-5 and TRBJ2-1, with no clear D. The germline CDR1 and CDR2 sequences are MNHEY and SVGAGI. This CDR3 spans 16 amino acids. Trimming removed 2 bases at V and 2 bases at J, with 13 bases between. Here the CDR3 reads CASSYARARTYNEQFF. The CDR3 nucleotides are TGTGCCAGCAGTTACGCCCGGGCCCGCACCTACAATGAGCAGTTCTTC.

This clone has more than one count but fewer than ten. V gene TRBV6-5 combines with J gene TRBJ1-1; D not resolved. CDR3 length equals 13 residues. Trimming cost V 0 bases and J 4 bases, with 6 bases left between them. In germline, CDR1 is MNHEY, CDR2 SVGAGI. CDR3 sequence: CASSYSPGTEAFF. The CDR3, as DNA: TGTGCCAGCAGTTACTCCCCTGGCACTGAAGCTTTCTTT.

The chain combines TRBV7-8 with TRBJ2-5, with D uncertain. V dropped 0 bases and J dropped 5 bases, with 7 bases sitting between them. Per germline, CDR1 SGHVS and CDR2 FQNEAQ. The CDR3 consists of 13 residues. The CDR3 DNA reads TGTGCCAGCAGCTTAGCGTCCAGGGAGACCCAGTACTTC. Translated, it gives CASSLASRETQYF.

The chain joins TRBV19 to TRBJ2-5; TRBD1 matches at 10 bases. CDR1 is LNHDA and CDR2 is SQIVND in the germline V gene (reference sequence). V gave up 8 bases and J gave up 5 bases; unmatched junction bases: 5. The length of the CDR3 is 13 residues. This chain's CDR3 is CASRQGAWETQYF. The CDR3 DNA sequence: TGTGCCAGTCGACAGGGGGCATGGGAGACCCAGTACTTC. Full variable domain (missing parts from reference TRBV19 and TRBJ2-5): DGGITQSPKYLFRKEGQNVTLSCEQNLNHDAMYWYRQDPGQGLRLIYYSQIVNDFQKGDIAEGYSVSREKKESFPLTVTSAQKNPTAFYLCASRQGAWETQYFGPGTRLLVL.

The chain employs TRBV10-1 and TRBJ2-5; perhaps TRBD2 as D (6 bases). The V end was cut by 0 bases, the J end by 7 bases, with 18 bases between. This CDR3 is 16 amino acids long. Per germline, CDR1 WNHNN and CDR2 SYGVQD (reference sequence). The CDR3 reads CASSESGGAFGGTQYF. CDR3 coding DNA: TGCGCCAGCAGTGAGTCCGGGGGAGCCTTCGGTGGGACCCAGTACTTC.